The next 11 T cell receptor beta chains were all read from a single sample in a study of T cell changes during pregnancy in multiple sclerosis. Data came from immunoSEQ multiplex PCR; TCRdb stores just in-frame clones and leaves some out. The repertoire holds about 98,000 clones, with 90% to 95% as singletons. The sequencing here drew on peripheral blood, taken after pregnancy. All receptors come from a female donor in good health, enrolled as a control in a pregnancy study.

The chain couples TRBV6-5 to TRBJ1-6; a weak D match, TRBD1 (5 bases). CDR1 MNHEY and CDR2 SVGAGI come from the germline V gene. The V gene lost 4 bases and the J gene lost 14 bases, with 18 bases spanning the gap. This CDR3 has 14 residues. CDR3 loop: CASSFGRGTFTLHF. The CDR3 region has the DNA TGTGCCAGCAGTTTCGGAAGGGGCACCTTCACCCTCCACTTT.

The V gene is TRBV27, the J gene TRBJ1-5; unclear D gene. Germline-derived CDR1 and CDR2 are MNHEY and SMNVEV (reference sequence). V was trimmed by 2 bases and J by 10 bases, leaving 12 bases between them. The CDR3 sequence is 13 residues long. The chain's CDR3 is CASSLRPLSPQHF. CDR3 in DNA: TGTGCCAGCAGTTTACGCCCCTTGAGCCCCCAGCATTTT.

Points on this clone: Other DNA sequences in this sample translate to the same CDR3. The gene calls are TRBV5-4 and TRBJ2-7; D is unclear. This CDR3 spans 11 amino acids. With 3 bases removed from V and 4 bases from J, the gap between germline ends came to 5 bases. Germline V gene data show CDR1 as SGHNT and CDR2 as YYREEE (reference sequence). The CDR3: CASSSQYEQYF. Written as DNA, the CDR3 is TGTGCCAGCAGCTCACAGTACGAGCAGTACTTC. The variable domain in full, with the rest retrieved from reference TRBV5-4 and TRBJ2-7, is ETGVTQSPTHLIKTRGQQVTLRCSSQSGHNTVSWYQQALGQGPQFIFQYYREEENGRGNFPPRFSGLQFPNYSSELNVNALELDDSALYLCASSSQYEQYFGPGTRLTVT.

The J gene is TRBJ2-3, the V gene TRBV11-2, with 7 bases aligning to TRBD2. J gave up 0 bases and V 1 base, and 1 base lay outside the gene matches. Germline-derived CDR1 and CDR2 are SGHAT and FQNNGV. The CDR3 loop spans 15 amino acids. The DNA of the CDR3 is TGTGCCAGCAGCTTAGGGGGGGGGAGCACAGATACGCAGTATTTT. It yields the protein CASSLGGGSTDTQYF. The full variable domain, rest sourced from reference TRBV11-2 and TRBJ2-3, is EAGVAQSPRYKIIEKRQSVAFWCNPISGHATLYWYQQILGQGPKLLIQFQNNGVVDDSQLPKDRFSAERLKGVDSTLKIQPAKLEDSAVYLCASSLGGGSTDTQYFGPGTRLTVL.

The V call is TRBV7-2, the J call TRBJ2-2; 9 positions agree with TRBD2. Germline loops: CDR1 SGHTA, CDR2 FQGNSA. This CDR3 comprises 15 residues. V shed 4 bases and J 4 bases; nucleotides not matched to a gene: 4. In DNA form, the CDR3 reads TGTGCCAGCAGCTCGTCAGCGGGAGGCACCGGGGAGCTGTTTTTT. Its translation is CASSSSAGGTGELFF.

A single count supports this clone. CDR3 residues: CASSQGPAETYEQYF. Written as DNA, the CDR3 is TGCGCCAGCAGCCAAGGTCCAGCGGAAACATACGAGCAGTACTTC. The rearrangement joins TRBV4-1 to TRBJ2-7; D might be TRBD2 (5 bases). The CDR3 has 15 residues. Trimming cost V 1 base and J 4 bases, with 14 bases left between them. Per the germline V gene, CDR1 is MGHRA and CDR2 is YSYEKL.

This sequence joins TRBV7-9 and TRBJ1-4; D may be TRBD1 (5 bases). There are 13 residues in the CDR3. Trimming cost V 3 bases and J 8 bases, with 10 bases left between them. Germline CDR1 SEHNR, CDR2 FQNEAQ (reference sequence). The CDR3 DNA reads as TGTGCCAGCAGCTTGGGAGGGGAGGAAAAACTGTTTTTT. Its translation is CASSLGGEEKLFF.

The V and J genes are TRBV19 and TRBJ1-1; D is unresolved. Germline values: CDR1 LNHDA, CDR2 SQIVND (reference sequence). CDR3 length: 13 residues. Trimming took 5 bases from V and 4 from J, leaving 11 bases between them. CDR3 DNA sequence: TGTGCCAGTAGTGCCGGAGGGTTCACTGAAGCTTTCTTT. Translated: CASSAGGFTEAFF.

The chain has TRBV9 and TRBJ2-1, with TRBD2 identical over 12 bases. Germline CDR1 reads SGDLS; CDR2 reads YYNGEE. This CDR3 comprises 22 residues. J gave up 0 bases and V 0 bases, and 16 bases lay outside the gene matches. This chain's CDR3 is CASSVGHGLAGRIKGSYNEQFF. The CDR3 nucleotides are TGTGCCAGCAGCGTAGGACATGGACTAGCGGGGAGAATTAAAGGCTCCTACAATGAGCAGTTCTTC.

V and J are TRBV28 and TRBJ2-7; 9 positions agree with TRBD2. Per germline, CDR1 MDHEN and CDR2 SYDVKM. The CDR3 loop spans 15 amino acids. Trimming removed 6 bases from V and 7 bases from J; junction bases left unmatched: 13. CDR3 sequence: CASRQRASGMEEQYF. The CDR3 coding sequence is TGTGCCAGCAGACAGCGTGCTAGCGGGATGGAGGAGCAGTACTTC.

This rearrangement joins TRBV5-6 to TRBJ1-1; no definite D call. The V gene lost 7 bases and the J gene lost 0 bases, with 7 bases spanning the gap. CDR3 length: 12 amino acids. Germline V CDR1 and CDR2: SGHDT, YYEEEE. The CDR3 is CASALMNTEAFF. The CDR3 DNA follows: TGTGCCAGCGCACTCATGAACACTGAAGCTTTCTTT.